These T cell receptor beta chains were read from a single sample in a study of blood T cells in healthy people across ages. TCRdb re-derived calls from the 5' RACE reads in MiXCR, one entry per CDR3 protein. Among hundreds of thousands of distinct CDR3 sequences listed, about 30% were seen once. Sequenced: blood. The receptors shown here come from a woman older than 75 in good health. Each CDR3 is given with its conserved first and last residue. A D gene is named only where the DNA matches it firmly. Only some rows state a clone size, as once, few, many or a class for expanded clones.

D,V,size,length,J,CDR3,DNA
-,TRBV12-3/TRBV12-4,many,15,TRBJ1-2,CASSSYIRGQGGYTF,TGTGCCAGCAGTTCATACATCAGGGGCCAGGGCGGCTACACCTTC
TRBD2,TRBV7-3,-,14,TRBJ2-7,CASSRRDYRRERYF,TGTGCCAGCAGCCGCCGGGACTACCGGAGGGAGCGGTACTTC
-,TRBV4-3,many,14,TRBJ2-7,CASSQSLDFAEQYF,TGCGCCAGCAGCCAATCCCTGGACTTCGCCGAGCAGTACTTC
TRBD2,TRBV4-2,many,17,TRBJ2-3,CASSQGSSGGATDTQYF,TGTGCCAGCAGCCAAGGATCTAGCGGGGGGGCCACAGATACGCAGTATTTT
TRBD1,TRBV19,-,15,TRBJ1-6,CASSPSGQANSPLHF,TGTGCCAGTAGTCCTTCGGGACAGGCCAATTCACCCCTCCACTTT
TRBD2,TRBV28,few,19,TRBJ2-5,CACSLRTFSTAGIQETQYF,TGTGCCTGCAGTCTTAGGACATTCTCCACAGCGGGGATTCAAGAGACCCAGTACTTC
-,TRBV2,many,14,TRBJ2-7,CASSERPMGREQYF,TGTGCCAGCAGTGAACGGCCCATGGGTCGCGAGCAGTACTTC
TRBD1,TRBV5-1,-,15,TRBJ1-4,CASSPPGQGREKLFF,TGCGCCAGCAGCCCTCCGGGACAGGGTCGTGAAAAACTGTTTTTT
TRBD1,TRBV5-1,many,14,TRBJ1-2,CASSVGTGGNGYTF,TGCGCCAGCAGCGTCGGGACAGGGGGCAATGGCTACACCTTC
TRBD1,TRBV12-3/TRBV12-4,few,14,TRBJ2-2,CASSSRQGSGELFF,TGTGCCAGCAGTTCAAGACAGGGATCCGGGGAGCTGTTTTTT
TRBD1,TRBV6-2/TRBV6-3,few,14,TRBJ2-5,CASSWTGGMNEQYF,TGTGCCAGCAGTTGGACAGGGGGCATGAATGAGCAGTACTTC
-,TRBV6-5,-,13,TRBJ2-7,CTSSYTRSYEQYF,TGTACCAGCAGTTACACCAGATCCTACGAGCAGTACTTC
-,TRBV7-2,-,13,TRBJ1-6,CASSSRGDSPLHF,TGTGCCAGCAGCTCCAGGGGAGATTCACCCCTCCACTTT
-,TRBV7-9,-,15,TRBJ1-1,CASSFGRRRDTEAFF,TGTGCCAGCAGCTTCGGCAGGCGGCGGGACACTGAAGCTTTCTTT
TRBD1,TRBV5-1,few,14,TRBJ2-3,CAGSTGGGGDTQYF,TGCGCCGGCAGCACAGGGGGCGGAGGAGATACGCAGTATTTT
TRBD1,TRBV4-2,many,15,TRBJ2-7,CASSQEAGTGAEQYF,TGTGCCAGCAGCCAAGAGGCCGGGACAGGAGCCGAGCAGTACTTC
-,TRBV4-1,-,20,TRBJ2-3,CASSQDWGGRGTNYIDTQYF,TGCGCCAGCAGCCAAGATTGGGGCGGGCGGGGGACAAATTATATAGATACGCAGTATTTT
-,TRBV24-1,many,13,TRBJ2-5,CATSQQGRETQYF,TGTGCCACCAGTCAGCAGGGAAGAGAGACCCAGTACTTC
-,TRBV28,-,16,TRBJ2-1,CASRDQGFRRDNEQFF,TGTGCCAGCAGAGATCAGGGTTTTCGTCGTGACAATGAGCAGTTCTTC
TRBD1,TRBV18,-,17,TRBJ1-3,CASSPRGAEYSGNTIYF,TGTGCCAGCTCGCCCAGGGGGGCAGAATACTCTGGAAACACCATATATTTT
TRBD1,TRBV5-6,-,18,TRBJ1-5,CASSSLRQGSVGNQPQHF,TGTGCCAGCAGCTCGCTTCGACAGGGGAGCGTTGGGAATCAGCCCCAGCATTTT
TRBD2,TRBV10-2,-,14,TRBJ2-3,CASGVGGITDTQYF,TGCGCCAGCGGTGTGGGGGGGATCACAGATACGCAGTATTTT
TRBD1,TRBV5-5,-,15,TRBJ2-5,CASSSLGTGKETQYF,TGTGCCAGCAGCTCGCTCGGGACAGGCAAAGAGACCCAGTACTTC
-,TRBV20-1,few,13,TRBJ1-1,CSAIPTENTEAFF,TGCAGTGCTATCCCGACAGAGAACACTGAAGCTTTCTTT
TRBD1,TRBV6-1,few,15,TRBJ2-7,CASSEGDRGLYEQYF,TGTGCCAGCAGTGAAGGGGACAGGGGGCTCTACGAGCAGTACTTC
-,TRBV7-2,-,13,TRBJ2-5,CASSSEGGREQYF,TGTGCCAGCAGCTCAGAAGGGGGGCGGGAGCAGTACTTC
TRBD2,TRBV5-1,-,20,TRBJ2-1,CASSLTASGAGGSSYNEQFF,TGCGCCAGCAGCTTGACGGCTAGCGGGGCTGGGGGCTCCTCCTACAATGAGCAGTTCTTC
-,TRBV20-1,-,13,TRBJ1-6,CSAQEDGNSPLHF,TGCAGTGCTCAAGAGGACGGGAATTCACCCCTCCACTTT
-,TRBV7-9,many,13,TRBJ2-3,CASSLALTDTQYF,TGTGCCAGCAGCTTAGCACTCACAGATACGCAGTATTTT
-,TRBV20-1,many,13,TRBJ1-5,CSAKMSGNQPQHF,TGCAGTGCGAAGATGTCGGGTAACCAGCCCCAGCATTTT
-,TRBV7-9,many,16,TRBJ1-4,CASSWVPQGINEKLFF,TGTGCCAGCAGCTGGGTCCCCCAGGGGATTAATGAAAAACTGTTTTTT
-,TRBV27,few,15,TRBJ2-7,CASRRGTEARGEQYF,TGTGCCAGCAGGCGCGGGACAGAAGCTAGGGGCGAGCAGTACTTC
-,TRBV6-4,many,14,TRBJ2-5,CASSAGTTQETQYF,TGTGCCAGCAGTGCCGGGACAACCCAAGAGACCCAGTACTTC
-,TRBV6-6,many,17,TRBJ2-1,CASSYLKTPGPYNEQFF,TGTGCCAGCAGTTACTTGAAAACCCCGGGCCCCTACAATGAGCAGTTCTTC
-,TRBV28,-,12,TRBJ2-7,CANSLARYEQYF,TGTGCCAACAGTTTGGCACGCTACGAGCAGTACTTC
TRBD1,TRBV27,few,14,TRBJ1-5,CATPDRGSNQPQHF,TGTGCCACCCCCGACAGGGGGAGCAATCAGCCCCAGCATTTT
-,TRBV29-1,many,13,TRBJ2-2,CSVASRRTGELFF,TGCAGCGTTGCGAGCAGGCGCACCGGGGAGCTGTTTTTT
-,TRBV7-9,-,15,TRBJ2-5,CASSFPRGGQETQYF,TGTGCCAGCAGCTTCCCTCGGGGAGGTCAAGAGACCCAGTACTTC
TRBD1,TRBV5-1,few,15,TRBJ1-4,CASSLGQGRYEKLFF,TGCGCCAGCAGCCTGGGACAGGGGAGGTATGAAAAACTGTTTTTT
TRBD2,TRBV5-1,many,16,TRBJ2-5,CASSLGLAGGLETQYF,TGCGCCAGCAGCTTGGGACTAGCGGGGGGCCTAGAGACCCAGTACTTC
-,TRBV24-1,many,15,TRBJ2-5,CATSDRGGIQETQYF,TGTGCCACCAGTGATCGAGGGGGGATCCAAGAGACCCAGTACTTC
-,TRBV29-1,many,13,TRBJ2-3,CSAQSTTRDTQYF,TGCAGCGCACAGTCAACCACCCGAGATACGCAGTATTTT
TRBD2,TRBV18,-,13,TRBJ2-1,CASRTSIGNEQFF,TGTGCCAGCCGGACTAGCATTGGCAATGAGCAGTTCTTC
-,TRBV7-2,-,16,TRBJ1-2,CASSLGPPIANYGYTF,TGTGCCAGCAGCTTAGGGCCCCCTATAGCTAACTATGGCTACACCTTC
TRBD1,TRBV6-5,-,15,TRBJ1-1,CASRGGQPKNTEAFF,TGTGCCAGCAGAGGGGGACAGCCCAAGAACACTGAAGCTTTCTTT
-,TRBV5-1,many,18,TRBJ2-7,CASSLGPPGASNVYEQYF,TGCGCCAGCAGCTTGGGCCCCCCCGGAGCTTCTAATGTCTACGAGCAGTACTTC
-,TRBV20-1,many,11,TRBJ2-7,CSARASSGQYF,TGCAGTGCTAGGGCCTCGAGCGGGCAGTACTTC
TRBD2,TRBV13,-,16,TRBJ2-1,CASSLEVAGLNNEQFF,TGTGCCAGCAGCTTAGAGGTAGCGGGGCTCAACAATGAGCAGTTCTTC
-,TRBV20-1,many,14,TRBJ1-5,CSARRAGSSQPQHF,TGCAGTGCCCGACGGGCAGGAAGCTCTCAGCCCCAGCATTTT
-,TRBV3-1,many,12,TRBJ2-5,CASSSVGETQYF,TGTGCCAGCAGTTCCGTCGGGGAGACCCAGTACTTC
TRBD1,TRBV4-2,many,16,TRBJ1-1,CASSPGAGGLNTEAFF,TGTGCCAGCAGCCCCGGGGCAGGGGGCCTGAACACTGAAGCTTTCTTT
-,TRBV20-1,few,12,TRBJ1-4,CSAEIPGEKLFF,TGCAGTGCCGAGATCCCCGGGGAAAAACTGTTTTTT
-,TRBV29-1,-,16,TRBJ2-7,CSPGGTTTRTGCEQYF,TGCAGCCCAGGAGGTACCACAACAAGGACGGGCTGCGAGCAGTACTTC
-,TRBV6-2/TRBV6-3,-,14,TRBJ2-3,CASSYSFPPDTQYF,TGTGCCAGCAGTTACTCGTTCCCTCCAGATACGCAGTATTTT
TRBD1,TRBV30,-,11,TRBJ2-1,CAWSERGPQFF,TGTGCCTGGAGTGAAAGGGGGCCGCAGTTCTTC